A single T cell receptor beta chain is shown here with its context. Original processing notes: Quantification of nucleated cells was approximated via reference gene primer amplification. Method: immunoSEQ multiplex PCR; TCRdb's copy keeps in-frame clones and lacks some. D and trimming come from the DNA, and the V and J calls and clone size come from that table. The sample lists 200,000 to 250,000 clones, 80% to 85% occurring once. The V gene end was trimmed by 0 bases and the J gene end by 1 base; junction bases not matched to a gene: 9. The CDR3 contains 17 residues. Per the germline V gene, CDR1 is SGHRS and CDR2 is YFSETQ. This specimen belongs to a study of blood T cell repertoires in COVID-19. Study information: Italy, Spain and the United States were the sources of the convalescent and acute COVID-19 samples.

This receptor was identified in a woman between 25 and 40 years old who had recovered from COVID-19. This sequence joins TRBV5-1 and TRBJ2-7; 8 bases line up with TRBD1. The sample taken for sequencing was peripheral blood. The CDR3 protein is CASSLADRGFESYEQYF. CDR3 DNA: TGCGCCAGCAGCTTGGCAGACAGGGGTTTTGAATCCTACGAGCAGTACTTC.